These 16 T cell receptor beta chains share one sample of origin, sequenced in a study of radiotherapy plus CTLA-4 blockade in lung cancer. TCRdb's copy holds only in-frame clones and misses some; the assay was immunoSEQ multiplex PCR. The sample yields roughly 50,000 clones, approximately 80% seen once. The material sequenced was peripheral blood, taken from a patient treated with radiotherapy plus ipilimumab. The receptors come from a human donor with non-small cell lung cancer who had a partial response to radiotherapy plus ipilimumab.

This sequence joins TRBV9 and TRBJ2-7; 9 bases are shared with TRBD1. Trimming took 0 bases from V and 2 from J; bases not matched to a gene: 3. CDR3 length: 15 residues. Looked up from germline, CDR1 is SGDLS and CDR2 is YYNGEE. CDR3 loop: CASSVGGQGAYEQYF. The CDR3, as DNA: TGTGCCAGCAGCGTAGGGGGACAGGGTGCCTACGAGCAGTACTTC.

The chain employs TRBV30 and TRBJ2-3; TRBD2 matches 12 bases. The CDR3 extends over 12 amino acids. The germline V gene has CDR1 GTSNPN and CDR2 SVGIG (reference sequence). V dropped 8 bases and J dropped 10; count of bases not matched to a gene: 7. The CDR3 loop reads CAVTSGGPAQYF. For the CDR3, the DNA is TGTGCCGTGACTAGCGGGGGCCCGGCGCAGTATTTT.

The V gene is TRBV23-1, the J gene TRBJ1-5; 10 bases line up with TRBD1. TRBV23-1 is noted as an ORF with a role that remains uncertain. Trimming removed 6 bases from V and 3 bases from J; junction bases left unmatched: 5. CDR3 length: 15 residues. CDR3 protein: CASRTGTGANQPQHF. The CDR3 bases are TGCGCCAGCAGGACCGGGACAGGGGCCAATCAGCCCCAGCATTTT.

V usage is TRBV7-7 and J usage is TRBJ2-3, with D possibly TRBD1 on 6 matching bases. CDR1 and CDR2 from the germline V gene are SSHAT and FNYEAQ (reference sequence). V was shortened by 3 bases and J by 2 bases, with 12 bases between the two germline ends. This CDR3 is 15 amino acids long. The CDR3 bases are TGTGCCAGCAGCTTTTCCCAGGGGTCCACAGATACGCAGTATTTT. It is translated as CASSFSQGSTDTQYF. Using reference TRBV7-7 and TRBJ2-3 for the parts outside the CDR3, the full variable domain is GAGVSQSPRYKVTKRGQDVTLRCDPISSHATLYWYQQALGQGPEFLTYFNYEAQPDKSGLPSDRFSAERPEGSISTLTIQRTEQRDSAMYRCASSFSQGSTDTQYFGPGTRLTVL.

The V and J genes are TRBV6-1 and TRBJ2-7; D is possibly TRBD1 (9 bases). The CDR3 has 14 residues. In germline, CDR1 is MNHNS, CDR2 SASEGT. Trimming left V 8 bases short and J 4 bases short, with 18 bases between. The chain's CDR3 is CASDRGGQGYEQYF. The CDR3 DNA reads TGTGCCAGCGACCGGGGGGGACAGGGTTACGAGCAGTACTTC.

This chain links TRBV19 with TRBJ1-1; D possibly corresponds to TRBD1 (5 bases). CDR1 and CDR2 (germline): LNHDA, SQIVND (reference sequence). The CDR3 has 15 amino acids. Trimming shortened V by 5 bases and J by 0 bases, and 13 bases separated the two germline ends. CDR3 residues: CASSGPGNMNTEAFF. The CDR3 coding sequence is TGTGCCAGTAGTGGGCCAGGGAATATGAACACTGAAGCTTTCTTT.

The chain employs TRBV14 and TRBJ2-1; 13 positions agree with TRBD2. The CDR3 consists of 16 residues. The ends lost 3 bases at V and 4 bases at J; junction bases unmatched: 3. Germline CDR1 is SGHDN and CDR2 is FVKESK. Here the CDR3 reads CASSHGGLAGYNEQFF. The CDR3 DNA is TGTGCCAGCAGCCATGGGGGACTAGCGGGGTACAATGAGCAGTTCTTC.

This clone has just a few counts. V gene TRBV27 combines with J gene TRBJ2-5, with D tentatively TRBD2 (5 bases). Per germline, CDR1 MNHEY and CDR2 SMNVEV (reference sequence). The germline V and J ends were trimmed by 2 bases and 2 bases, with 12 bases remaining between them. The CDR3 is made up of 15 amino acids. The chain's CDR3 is CASSLLPGLQETQYF. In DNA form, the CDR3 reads TGTGCCAGCAGTTTACTCCCCGGACTGCAAGAGACCCAGTACTTC.

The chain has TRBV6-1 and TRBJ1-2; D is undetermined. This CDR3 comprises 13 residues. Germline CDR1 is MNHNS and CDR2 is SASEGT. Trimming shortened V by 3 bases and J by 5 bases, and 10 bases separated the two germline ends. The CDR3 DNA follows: TGTGCCAGCAGTGAGGTCAGGTCGTATGGCTACACCTTC. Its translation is CASSEVRSYGYTF.

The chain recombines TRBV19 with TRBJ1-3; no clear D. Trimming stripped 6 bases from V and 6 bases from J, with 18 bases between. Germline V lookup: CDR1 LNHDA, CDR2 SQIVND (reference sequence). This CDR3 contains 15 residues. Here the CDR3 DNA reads TGTGCCAGTAGCCCGAGGACTAGTTTGGAAAACACCATATATTTT. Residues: CASSPRTSLENTIYF.

CDR3 nucleotide sequence: TGTGCCAGCAGTTACTCGGCCCAAGGGGCTGAAGCTTTCTTT. It is translated as CASSYSAQGAEAFF. The V and J genes are TRBV6-5 and TRBJ1-1, with D maybe TRBD1 (5 bases). Germline loops: CDR1 MNHEY, CDR2 SVGAGI. The CDR3 runs to 14 residues. V lost 0 bases and J lost 6, with 11 bases in between.

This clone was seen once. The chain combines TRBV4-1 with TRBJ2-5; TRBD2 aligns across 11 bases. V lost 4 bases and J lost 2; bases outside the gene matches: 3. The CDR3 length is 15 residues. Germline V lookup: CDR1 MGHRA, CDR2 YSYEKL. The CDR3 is CASSRLAGSQETQYF. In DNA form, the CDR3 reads TGCGCCAGCAGCCGACTAGCGGGGAGTCAAGAGACCCAGTACTTC.

The CDR3 here is CASSQVGRGTRETQYF. CDR3 nucleotides: TGCGCCAGCAGCCAAGTTGGCAGGGGAACCCGAGAGACCCAGTACTTC. J is TRBJ2-5 and V is TRBV4-1; D may be TRBD1 (6 bases). The CDR3 loop spans 16 amino acids. In germline, CDR1 is MGHRA, CDR2 YSYEKL. The V and J ends lost 1 base and 4 bases respectively, with 16 bases between them.

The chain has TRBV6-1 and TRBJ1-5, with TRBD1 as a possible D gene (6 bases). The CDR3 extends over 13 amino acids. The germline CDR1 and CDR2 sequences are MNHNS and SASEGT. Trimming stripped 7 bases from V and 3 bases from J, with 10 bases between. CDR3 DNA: TGTGCCAGCATGGGACATTCCAATCAGCCCCAGCATTTT. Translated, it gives CASMGHSNQPQHF.

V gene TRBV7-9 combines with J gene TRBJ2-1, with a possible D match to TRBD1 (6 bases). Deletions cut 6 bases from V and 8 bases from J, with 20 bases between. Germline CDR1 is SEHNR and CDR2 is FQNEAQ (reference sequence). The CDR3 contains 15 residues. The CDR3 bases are TGTGCCAGCAGTGCTGGACAGTCCGGTGGGGATGAGCAGTTCTTC. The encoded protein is CASSAGQSGGDEQFF.

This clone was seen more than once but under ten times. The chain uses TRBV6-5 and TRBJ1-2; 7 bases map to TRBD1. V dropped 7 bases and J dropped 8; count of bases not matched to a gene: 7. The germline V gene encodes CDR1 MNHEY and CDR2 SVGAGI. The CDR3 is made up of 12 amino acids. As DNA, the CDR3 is TGTGCCAGCAAGGGGACAGAGGCCGGCTACACCTTC. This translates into CASKGTEAGYTF.